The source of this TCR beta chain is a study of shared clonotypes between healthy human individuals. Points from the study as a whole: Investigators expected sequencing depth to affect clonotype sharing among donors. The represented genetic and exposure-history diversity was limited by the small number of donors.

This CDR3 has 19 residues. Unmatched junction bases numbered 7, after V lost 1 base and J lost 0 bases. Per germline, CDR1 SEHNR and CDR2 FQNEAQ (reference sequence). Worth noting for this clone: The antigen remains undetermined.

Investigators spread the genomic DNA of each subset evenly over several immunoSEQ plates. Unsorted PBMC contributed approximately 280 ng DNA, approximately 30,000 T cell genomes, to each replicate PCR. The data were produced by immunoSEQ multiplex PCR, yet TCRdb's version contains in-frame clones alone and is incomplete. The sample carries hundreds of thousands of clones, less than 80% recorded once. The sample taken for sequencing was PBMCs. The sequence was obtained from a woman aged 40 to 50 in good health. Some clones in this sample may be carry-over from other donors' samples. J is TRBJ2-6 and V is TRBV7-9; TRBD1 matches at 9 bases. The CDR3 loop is CASSLGDREGPSGANVLTF. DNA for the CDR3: TGTGCCAGCAGCTTAGGGGACAGGGAAGGGCCCTCTGGGGCCAACGTCCTGACTTTC.